A selection of T cell receptor beta chains follows, all from one sample in a study of CD8 T cells in ankylosing spondylitis. TCRdb itself ran the 5' RACE reads through MiXCR, one entry per CDR3 protein. Of some 700,000 distinct CDR3 sequences listed, around a fifth are singletons. The sequenced material came from blood, either unsorted or a sorted T cell fraction (not recorded which). All receptors derive from a male donor with ankylosing spondylitis. The CDR3 runs from the conserved cysteine through the conserved F or W. Each record gives: D gene, clone size, J gene, V gene, CDR3 DNA, CDR3 protein. The D gene is left open where the match is weak. Clone sizes are given selectively: once, few, many, or a class where the clone is expanded.

D: TRBD1
size: few
J: TRBJ1-2
V: TRBV6-1
DNA: TGTGCCAGCAGCGAGACAGGGCTCCACTATGGCTACACCTTC
CDR3: CASSETGLHYGYTF

D: NA
size: NA
J: TRBJ2-7
V: TRBV12-3/TRBV12-4
DNA: TGTGCCAGCAGGGCGACAGCTAGCTCCTACGAGCAGTACTTC
CDR3: CASRATASSYEQYF

D: TRBD1
size: NA
J: TRBJ2-7
V: TRBV18
DNA: TGTGCCAGCTCACGACCGGGACAGAGAAGCTACGAGCAGTACTTC
CDR3: CASSRPGQRSYEQYF

D: NA
size: NA
J: TRBJ2-1
V: TRBV28
DNA: TGTGCCAGCAGCCGGGAAGGGCCCAATGAGCAGTTCTTC
CDR3: CASSREGPNEQFF

D: NA
size: few
J: TRBJ2-5
V: TRBV5-1
DNA: TGCGCCAGCAGAGGGGGGGGCGTTAACGCCCAAGAGACCCAGTACTTC
CDR3: CASRGGGVNAQETQYF

D: NA
size: few
J: TRBJ2-5
V: TRBV6-5
DNA: TGTGCCAGCAGTTACCCCCCGGGTCAGGGAGGTAGGGAGACCCAGTACTTC
CDR3: CASSYPPGQGGRETQYF

D: TRBD2
size: NA
J: TRBJ2-3
V: TRBV12-3/TRBV12-4
DNA: TGTGCCAGCAGTTTAATGGCGGGAGGAGGCGTTGATACGCAGTATTTT
CDR3: CASSLMAGGGVDTQYF

D: NA
size: few
J: TRBJ2-7
V: TRBV12-3/TRBV12-4
DNA: TGTGCCAGCACCCTGTCTGGGGTCTCCTACGAGCAGTACTTC
CDR3: CASTLSGVSYEQYF

D: TRBD1
size: many
J: TRBJ2-2
V: TRBV24-1
DNA: TGTGCCACCAGTGATCCGGACAGGGACGGGGACACCGGGGAGCTGTTTTTT
CDR3: CATSDPDRDGDTGELFF

D: NA
size: many
J: TRBJ1-2
V: TRBV5-1
DNA: TGCGCCAGCAGCTTGGACACCCAGTTGAAGGTCTTC
CDR3: CASSLDTQLKVF

D: TRBD1
size: many
J: TRBJ1-1
V: TRBV5-1
DNA: TGCGCCAGCAGCTTAGACAGGGGGAACACTGAAGCTTTCTTT
CDR3: CASSLDRGNTEAFF

D: TRBD1
size: NA
J: TRBJ2-3
V: TRBV11-2
DNA: TGTGCCAGCACTCAAGGGGACAGGGGTACAGATACGCAGTATTTT
CDR3: CASTQGDRGTDTQYF

D: NA
size: few
J: TRBJ1-4
V: TRBV3-1
DNA: TGTGCCAGCAGCCCTCCAGGGTTGGGGAAGGAAAAACTGTTTTTT
CDR3: CASSPPGLGKEKLFF

D: NA
size: many
J: TRBJ2-1
V: TRBV5-1
DNA: TGCGCCAGCTTCGCCCATCCTACCTACAATGAGCAGTTCTTC
CDR3: CASFAHPTYNEQFF

D: NA
size: few
J: TRBJ1-5
V: TRBV24-1
DNA: TGTGCCACCAGTGATCCCCCGTCCGTGGGGCCCCAGCATTTT
CDR3: CATSDPPSVGPQHF

D: TRBD2
size: few
J: TRBJ2-7
V: TRBV24-1
DNA: TGTGCCACCAGTGACTCCGTGCGGACTAGCGGGGCCTACGAGCAGTACTTC
CDR3: CATSDSVRTSGAYEQYF

D: NA
size: NA
J: TRBJ2-1
V: TRBV20-1
DNA: TGCAGTGCTAGAGAGAAGGGCGGGGAGTACAATGAGCAGTTCTTC
CDR3: CSAREKGGEYNEQFF

D: NA
size: NA
J: TRBJ2-6
V: TRBV5-4
DNA: TGTGCCAGCAGCTTGGTCCCCCCTTCAGCGCCGAGCTCTGGGGCCAACGTCCTGACTTTC
CDR3: CASSLVPPSAPSSGANVLTF

D: NA
size: NA
J: TRBJ2-7
V: TRBV4-1
DNA: TGCGCCAGCAGCCAAGTTTTCGGCAGGGGAGACGAGCAGTACTTC
CDR3: CASSQVFGRGDEQYF

D: NA
size: NA
J: TRBJ2-7
V: TRBV11-3
DNA: TGTGCCAGCAGCTCTTTAGAGGACCCCTACGAGCAGTACTTC
CDR3: CASSSLEDPYEQYF

D: NA
size: few
J: TRBJ1-4
V: TRBV29-1
DNA: TGCAGCGCCCTAGGGGACGGAACTAATGAAAAACTGTTTTTT
CDR3: CSALGDGTNEKLFF

D: NA
size: NA
J: TRBJ2-3
V: TRBV29-1
DNA: TGCAGCGTTGTTCCCCCATGGGGAGGCGATACGCAGTATTTT
CDR3: CSVVPPWGGDTQYF

D: NA
size: few
J: TRBJ1-2
V: TRBV3-1
DNA: TGTGCCAGCAGCCGCGGGATTCCCCAAGATAACTATGGCTACACCTTC
CDR3: CASSRGIPQDNYGYTF

D: NA
size: NA
J: TRBJ2-5
V: TRBV9
DNA: TGTGCCAGCAGCCCCTTCTTCGGAGAGACCCAGTACTTC
CDR3: CASSPFFGETQYF

D: NA
size: NA
J: TRBJ1-2
V: TRBV6-1
DNA: TGTGCCAGCCTATTAGTAGGGTCGAGCGGAAACTATGGCTACACCTTC
CDR3: CASLLVGSSGNYGYTF

D: NA
size: many
J: TRBJ2-1
V: TRBV6-6
DNA: TGTGCCAGCGGTAACGGCCCCTACAATGAGCAGTTCTTC
CDR3: CASGNGPYNEQFF

D: TRBD2
size: once
J: TRBJ2-2
V: TRBV20-1
DNA: TGCAGTGCTAGGACTAGCTTGCCCGGGGAGCTGTTTTTT
CDR3: CSARTSLPGELFF

D: TRBD2
size: few
J: TRBJ2-1
V: TRBV9
DNA: TGTGCCAGCAGCGCCCCCCGACTAGCGGGAGTGGGTGAGCAGTTCTTC
CDR3: CASSAPRLAGVGEQFF

D: TRBD1
size: many
J: TRBJ1-1
V: TRBV20-1
DNA: TGCAGTGCCCCGTCCCCGGGACAGGGTAACACTGAAGCTTTCTTT
CDR3: CSAPSPGQGNTEAFF

D: NA
size: NA
J: TRBJ1-3
V: TRBV3-1
DNA: TGTGCCAGCAGCCTAAAAGCAGGGGCCCTCTCTGGAAACACCATATATTTT
CDR3: CASSLKAGALSGNTIYF

D: NA
size: NA
J: TRBJ1-2
V: TRBV12-3/TRBV12-4
DNA: TGTGCCAGCAGTTTAGGGGGGAGGATGGGCTACACCTTC
CDR3: CASSLGGRMGYTF

D: NA
size: NA
J: TRBJ2-7
V: TRBV30
DNA: TGTGCCTGGAGTTCAGAATACGAGCAGTACTTC
CDR3: CAWSSEYEQYF

D: NA
size: few
J: TRBJ1-2
V: TRBV12-3/TRBV12-4
DNA: TGTGCCAGCAGTTTATCGGGGAATGGCTACACCTTC
CDR3: CASSLSGNGYTF

D: NA
size: NA
J: TRBJ1-3
V: TRBV18
DNA: TGTGCCAGCTCACCTCGGGACGGTGCCTCTGGAAACACCATATATTTT
CDR3: CASSPRDGASGNTIYF

D: TRBD1
size: NA
J: TRBJ1-1
V: TRBV12-3/TRBV12-4
DNA: TGTGCCAGCAACAAACAGGGGGTCACTGAAGCTTTCTTT
CDR3: CASNKQGVTEAFF

D: NA
size: few
J: TRBJ2-2
V: TRBV27
DNA: TGTGCCAGCAGCCCCCGGAGGGGCGGGACCGTCGGCGGGGAGCTGTTTTTT
CDR3: CASSPRRGGTVGGELFF

D: NA
size: NA
J: TRBJ1-6
V: TRBV3-1
DNA: TGTGCCAGCAGCCATCAAGGACAGACAAATTCACCCCTCCACTTT
CDR3: CASSHQGQTNSPLHF

D: NA
size: NA
J: TRBJ2-3
V: TRBV10-3
DNA: TGTGCCATCAGTGAACTGGGTAGCACAGATACGCAGTATTTT
CDR3: CAISELGSTDTQYF

D: TRBD1
size: few
J: TRBJ1-1
V: TRBV6-6
DNA: TGTGCCAGCAGGAAGGGACAGGGCACTGAAGCTTTCTTT
CDR3: CASRKGQGTEAFF

D: TRBD1
size: NA
J: TRBJ2-7
V: TRBV6-1
DNA: TGTGCCAGCAGTCTCTTCCCGGGACAGGAGATCTCCTACGAGCAGTACTTC
CDR3: CASSLFPGQEISYEQYF

D: TRBD1
size: NA
J: TRBJ2-1
V: TRBV6-1
DNA: TGTGCCAGCAGTGCCCCGGGACAGGGAAGCGAGCAGTTCTTC
CDR3: CASSAPGQGSEQFF

D: TRBD2
size: few
J: TRBJ2-1
V: TRBV20-1
DNA: TGCAGGGCCAGCGGGGTAACCATTAATGAGCAGTTCTTC
CDR3: CRASGVTINEQFF

D: TRBD2
size: few
J: TRBJ2-5
V: TRBV5-1
DNA: TGCGCCAGCAGCTTACAAGGGACTAGCGGAGGACAAGAGACCCAGTACTTC
CDR3: CASSLQGTSGGQETQYF

D: NA
size: few
J: TRBJ2-1
V: TRBV5-1
DNA: TGCGCCAGCACAATCAACCCGGGGAGTGAGGGGAATGAGCAGTTCTTC
CDR3: CASTINPGSEGNEQFF

D: NA
size: few
J: TRBJ1-6
V: TRBV10-2
DNA: TGCGCCAGCAGTGAGAACAGGGAAAAGAATTCACCCCTCCACTTT
CDR3: CASSENREKNSPLHF

D: TRBD1
size: few
J: TRBJ2-5
V: TRBV5-1
DNA: TGCGCCAGCAGCTTCGGACAGGCGGGCCAAGAGACCCAGTACTTC
CDR3: CASSFGQAGQETQYF

D: NA
size: NA
J: TRBJ1-5
V: TRBV12-3/TRBV12-4
DNA: TGTGCCAGCAGCCAGGGGTACCCTAGCAATCAGCCCCAGCATTTT
CDR3: CASSQGYPSNQPQHF

D: NA
size: NA
J: TRBJ2-7
V: TRBV2
DNA: TGTGCCAGCAGTGCCGGAAACTACGAGCAGTACTTC
CDR3: CASSAGNYEQYF

D: NA
size: many
J: TRBJ2-5
V: TRBV24-1
DNA: TGTGCCACCAGTGCAGGGACTTACGCCCCGGAGACCCAGTACTTC
CDR3: CATSAGTYAPETQYF

D: NA
size: NA
J: TRBJ2-1
V: TRBV7-2
DNA: TGTGCCAGCAGCTTAGCCCGGGGCGTTCTAAATGAGCAGTTCTTC
CDR3: CASSLARGVLNEQFF

D: NA
size: few
J: TRBJ2-2
V: TRBV7-9
DNA: TGTGCCAGCAGCTTGTCGGGCGCGGGAACCGGGGAGCTGTTTTTT
CDR3: CASSLSGAGTGELFF